The rows below give T cell receptor beta chains drawn from one sample of a study of cytomegalovirus exposure and HLA in healthy donors. The protocol was immunoSEQ multiplex PCR, while the TCRdb copy is restricted to in-frame clones and leaves out a portion. The repertoire holds some 190,000 clones, with around 73% as singletons. Sequenced: PBMCs. These receptor sequences come from a woman aged 30 to 39 in good health and CMV-seropositive. Each CDR3 is given with its conserved first and last residue. A D gene is named only where the DNA matches it firmly. The size entry is marked missing in some rows and otherwise reads once, few, many or a size class.

abundance: -
d_gene: -
j_gene: TRBJ2-4
v_gene: TRBV5-6
CDR3aa: CASSYRGLAAAKNIQYF
CDR3nt: TGTGCCAGCAGCTACCGCGGCTTAGCGGCAGCCAAAAACATTCAGTACTTC

abundance: -
d_gene: TRBD1
j_gene: TRBJ1-1
v_gene: TRBV9
CDR3aa: CASSTAGQGTNTEAFF
CDR3nt: TGTGCCAGCAGCACCGCGGGACAGGGGACGAACACTGAAGCTTTCTTT

abundance: -
d_gene: TRBD1
j_gene: TRBJ2-7
v_gene: TRBV18
CDR3aa: CASSPGQGSYEQYF
CDR3nt: TGTGCCAGCTCACCAGGACAGGGGTCCTACGAGCAGTACTTC

abundance: -
d_gene: -
j_gene: TRBJ1-2
v_gene: TRBV7-2
CDR3aa: CASSLGGAGNYGYTF
CDR3nt: TGTGCCAGCAGCTTAGGAGGAGCGGGGAACTATGGCTACACCTTC

abundance: -
d_gene: -
j_gene: TRBJ1-5
v_gene: TRBV6-4
CDR3aa: CASSDPQTGISNQPQHF
CDR3nt: TGTGCCAGCAGTGACCCCCAAACAGGAATTAGCAATCAGCCCCAGCATTTT

abundance: -
d_gene: -
j_gene: TRBJ2-3
v_gene: TRBV5-1
CDR3aa: CASSLAGMPDTQYF
CDR3nt: TGCGCCAGCAGCTTGGCAGGGATGCCAGATACGCAGTATTTT

abundance: -
d_gene: TRBD1
j_gene: TRBJ2-7
v_gene: TRBV30
CDR3aa: CAWKKGAEQYF
CDR3nt: TGTGCCTGGAAAAAGGGGGCCGAGCAGTACTTC

abundance: -
d_gene: -
j_gene: TRBJ1-4
v_gene: TRBV5-1
CDR3aa: CASSFGGNEKLFF
CDR3nt: TGCGCCAGCAGCTTCGGGGGTAATGAAAAACTGTTTTTT

abundance: few
d_gene: -
j_gene: TRBJ1-1
v_gene: TRBV6-4
CDR3aa: CASSAYRNTEAFF
CDR3nt: TGTGCCAGCAGTGCCTACAGGAACACTGAAGCTTTCTTT

abundance: -
d_gene: -
j_gene: TRBJ1-2
v_gene: TRBV9
CDR3aa: CASSALSGTNYGYTF
CDR3nt: TGTGCCAGCAGTGCATTATCCGGGACAAACTATGGCTACACCTTC

abundance: few
d_gene: TRBD1
j_gene: TRBJ2-7
v_gene: TRBV12-5
CDR3aa: CASGFSGQGPGEQYF
CDR3nt: TGTGCTAGTGGTTTTTCGGGACAGGGGCCGGGGGAGCAGTACTTC

abundance: once
d_gene: TRBD1
j_gene: TRBJ1-2
v_gene: TRBV29-1
CDR3aa: CSAGQGAGGYTF
CDR3nt: TGCAGCGCAGGACAGGGGGCAGGAGGCTACACCTTC

abundance: -
d_gene: -
j_gene: TRBJ2-7
v_gene: TRBV28
CDR3aa: CASSPSLVLEQYF
CDR3nt: TGTGCCAGCAGCCCTAGTCTCGTTCTCGAGCAGTACTTC

abundance: -
d_gene: TRBD1
j_gene: TRBJ1-2
v_gene: TRBV27
CDR3aa: CASSSHGTGSNYGYTF
CDR3nt: TGTGCCAGCAGTTCCCATGGGACAGGGAGTAACTATGGCTACACCTTC

abundance: few
d_gene: -
j_gene: TRBJ1-1
v_gene: TRBV7-9
CDR3aa: CASSLASGMNTEAFF
CDR3nt: TGTGCCAGCAGCTTAGCGTCAGGGATGAACACTGAAGCTTTCTTT

abundance: -
d_gene: -
j_gene: TRBJ2-2
v_gene: TRBV13
CDR3aa: CASSLRAYRDTGELFF
CDR3nt: TGTGCCAGCAGCCTAAGAGCCTACAGGGACACCGGGGAGCTGTTTTTT

abundance: -
d_gene: TRBD1
j_gene: TRBJ2-2
v_gene: TRBV9
CDR3aa: CASRTQGPGELFF
CDR3nt: TGTGCCAGCAGAACACAGGGGCCCGGGGAGCTGTTTTTT

abundance: -
d_gene: TRBD2
j_gene: TRBJ2-3
v_gene: TRBV19
CDR3aa: CASIREGPHTDTQYF
CDR3nt: TGTGCCAGTATCCGGGAGGGCCCTCACACAGATACGCAGTATTTT